The TCR beta chain under discussion was sequenced for a study of blood T cell repertoires in COVID-19. Across the whole study: Samples came from the United States, Italy and Spain, spanning acute and convalescent COVID-19. Nucleic acid was either cDNA or gDNA, and it came from T cells, B-cell-depleted T cells, or PBMCs.

Authors' methods: Amplified reference gene primers provided the basis for estimating nucleated cell counts. Assay used: immunoSEQ multiplex PCR; TCRdb lists only in-frame clones, some missing. That table is the source of V, J and clone size, and D and trimming were worked out from the DNA. The profile shows about 240,000 clones, around 86% of them singletons. CDR3 length: 16 residues. In germline, CDR1 is LGHDT, CDR2 YNNKEL (reference sequence). Unmatched junction bases numbered 5, after V lost 2 bases and J lost 1 base. This clonotype was sampled from a woman younger than 45 who had recovered from COVID-19. The genes are TRBV3-1 (or the pseudogene TRBV3-2) and TRBJ2-1; 7 nucleotides line up with TRBD2. The sample taken for sequencing was peripheral blood. Here the CDR3 reads CASSQSGERSYNEQFF. CDR3 in DNA: TGTGCCAGCAGCCAAAGCGGGGAACGGTCCTACAATGAGCAGTTCTTC.